The clone carrying this T cell receptor beta chain occurred a few times. This specimen belongs to a study of blood T cell repertoires in COVID-19. The overall study: Samples of COVID-19 (acute and convalescent) were obtained from the United States, Italy and Spain. PBMCs, B-cell-depleted T cells, or T cells provided the cDNA or gDNA that made up the material.

In the authors' methods: The authors estimated nucleated cell counts from reference gene primer amplification. Assay used: immunoSEQ multiplex PCR; TCRdb lists only in-frame clones, some missing. For V, J and clone size, that table is used; D and trimming come from the DNA. Among 200,000 to 300,000 clones listed, about 86% were seen once. Looked up from germline, CDR1 is SQVTM and CDR2 is ANQGSEA. Trimming removed 4 bases from V and 8 bases from J; junction bases left unmatched: 7. The CDR3 spans 12 residues. The clonotype was recovered from a woman younger than 45 who had recovered from COVID-19. V and J are TRBV29-1 and TRBJ1-1; TRBD1 matches 7 bases. Sequencing was performed on peripheral blood. CDR3 nucleotide sequence: TGCAGCGTTGTTAGGGACAGTCGGGAAGCTTTCTTT. Its translation: CSVVRDSREAFF.